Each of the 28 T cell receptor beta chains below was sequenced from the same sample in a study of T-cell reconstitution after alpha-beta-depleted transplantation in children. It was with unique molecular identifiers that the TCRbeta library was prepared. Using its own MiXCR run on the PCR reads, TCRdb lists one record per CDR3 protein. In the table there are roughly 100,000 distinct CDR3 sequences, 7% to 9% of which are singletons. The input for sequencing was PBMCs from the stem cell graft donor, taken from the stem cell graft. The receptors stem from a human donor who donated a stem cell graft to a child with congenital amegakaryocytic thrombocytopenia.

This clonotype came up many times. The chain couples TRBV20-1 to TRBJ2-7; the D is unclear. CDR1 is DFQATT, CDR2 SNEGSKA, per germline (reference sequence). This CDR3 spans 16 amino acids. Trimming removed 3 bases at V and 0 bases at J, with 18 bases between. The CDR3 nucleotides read TGCAGTGCTAGTGACCCGGGCGGTAAGCTCTCCTACGAGCAGTACTTC. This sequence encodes CSASDPGGKLSYEQYF.

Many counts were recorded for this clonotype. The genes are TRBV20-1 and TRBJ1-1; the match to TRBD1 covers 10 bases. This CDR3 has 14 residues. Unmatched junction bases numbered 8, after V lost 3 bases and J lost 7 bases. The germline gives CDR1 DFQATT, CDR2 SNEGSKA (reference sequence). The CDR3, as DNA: TGCAGTGCTAGCCGAGACAGGGGGCTTGTTGAAGCTTTCTTT. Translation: CSASRDRGLVEAFF.

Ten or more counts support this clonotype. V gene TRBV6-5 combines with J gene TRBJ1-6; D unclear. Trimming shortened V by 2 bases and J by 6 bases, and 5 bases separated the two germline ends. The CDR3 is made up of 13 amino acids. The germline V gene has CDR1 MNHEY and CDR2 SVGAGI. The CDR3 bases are TGTGCCAGCAGTTACGGCTTTAATTCACCCCTCCACTTT. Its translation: CASSYGFNSPLHF.

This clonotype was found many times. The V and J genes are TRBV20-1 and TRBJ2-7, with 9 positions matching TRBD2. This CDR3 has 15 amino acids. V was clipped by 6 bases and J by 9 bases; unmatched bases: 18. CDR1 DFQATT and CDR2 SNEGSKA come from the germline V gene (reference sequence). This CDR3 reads CSATTEGREGPLQYF. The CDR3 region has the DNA TGCAGTGCCACCACAGAGGGGCGGGAGGGCCCTTTGCAGTACTTC.

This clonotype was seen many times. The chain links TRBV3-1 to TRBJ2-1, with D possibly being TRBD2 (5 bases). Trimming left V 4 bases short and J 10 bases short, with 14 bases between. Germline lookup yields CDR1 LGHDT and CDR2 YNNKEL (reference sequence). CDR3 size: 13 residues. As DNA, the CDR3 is TGTGCCAGCAGCCTTAGGAGCGGCCCCGAGCAGTTCTTC. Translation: CASSLRSGPEQFF.

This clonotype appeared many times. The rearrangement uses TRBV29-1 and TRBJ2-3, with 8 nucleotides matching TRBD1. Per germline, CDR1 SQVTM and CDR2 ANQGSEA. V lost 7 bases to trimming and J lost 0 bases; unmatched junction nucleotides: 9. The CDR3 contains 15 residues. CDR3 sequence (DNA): TGCAGCGCCCGAGCCTACAGGGGGAGCACAGATACGCAGTATTTT. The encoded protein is CSARAYRGSTDTQYF.

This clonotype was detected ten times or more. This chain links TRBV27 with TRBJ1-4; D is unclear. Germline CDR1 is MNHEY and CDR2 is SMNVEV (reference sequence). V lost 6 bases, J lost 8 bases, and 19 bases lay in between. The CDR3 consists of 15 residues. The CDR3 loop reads CASSSASERREKLFF. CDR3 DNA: TGTGCCAGCAGCTCTGCGTCCGAGCGGCGGGAAAAACTGTTTTTT.

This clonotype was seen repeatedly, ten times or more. The CDR3, as DNA: TGTGCCAGCACCCAACTGAGGGATGGCTACACCTTC. Translating gives CASTQLRDGYTF. The chain links TRBV11-2 to TRBJ1-2; D call uncertain. Per germline, CDR1 SGHAT and CDR2 FQNNGV. This CDR3 contains 12 residues. Trimming stripped 7 bases from V and 6 bases from J, with 12 bases between.

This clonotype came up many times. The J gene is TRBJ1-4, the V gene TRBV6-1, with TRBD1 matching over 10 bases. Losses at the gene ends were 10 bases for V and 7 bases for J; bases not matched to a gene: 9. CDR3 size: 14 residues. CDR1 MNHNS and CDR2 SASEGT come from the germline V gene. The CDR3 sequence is CATHGTGVTEKLFF. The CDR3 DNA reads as TGTGCCACTCACGGGACAGGGGTTACTGAAAAACTGTTTTTT.

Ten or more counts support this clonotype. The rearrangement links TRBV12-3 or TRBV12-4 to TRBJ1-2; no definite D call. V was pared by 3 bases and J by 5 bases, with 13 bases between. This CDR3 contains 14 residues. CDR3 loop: CASSFGSGSYGYTF. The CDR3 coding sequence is TGTGCCAGCAGTTTTGGATCGGGTTCGTATGGCTACACCTTC.

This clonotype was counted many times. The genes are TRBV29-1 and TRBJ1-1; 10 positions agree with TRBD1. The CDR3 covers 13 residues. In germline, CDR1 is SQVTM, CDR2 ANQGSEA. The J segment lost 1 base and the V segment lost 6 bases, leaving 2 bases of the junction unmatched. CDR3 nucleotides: TGCAGCGTCCGGACAGGGGGGAACACTGAAGCTTTCTTT. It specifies CSVRTGGNTEAFF.

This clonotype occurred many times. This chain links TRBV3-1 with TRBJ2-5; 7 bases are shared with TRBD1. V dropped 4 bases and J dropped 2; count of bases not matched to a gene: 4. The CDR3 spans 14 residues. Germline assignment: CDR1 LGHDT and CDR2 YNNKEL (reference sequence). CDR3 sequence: CASSRRQGQETQYF. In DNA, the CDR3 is TGTGCCAGCAGCCGCCGACAGGGACAAGAGACCCAGTACTTC.

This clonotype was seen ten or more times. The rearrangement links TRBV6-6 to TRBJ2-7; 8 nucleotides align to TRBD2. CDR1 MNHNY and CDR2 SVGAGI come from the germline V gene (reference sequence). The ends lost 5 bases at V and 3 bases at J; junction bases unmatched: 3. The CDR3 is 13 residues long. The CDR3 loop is CASSRGLGYEQYF. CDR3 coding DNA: TGTGCCAGCAGTAGGGGACTAGGCTACGAGCAGTACTTC.

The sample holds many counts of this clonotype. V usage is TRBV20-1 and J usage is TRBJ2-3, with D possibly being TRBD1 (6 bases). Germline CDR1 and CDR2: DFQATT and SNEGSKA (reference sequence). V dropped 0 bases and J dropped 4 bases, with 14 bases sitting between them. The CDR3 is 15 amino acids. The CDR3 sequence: CSARDLGRGPDTQYF. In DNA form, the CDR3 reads TGCAGTGCTAGAGATCTCGGCAGGGGCCCAGATACGCAGTATTTT.

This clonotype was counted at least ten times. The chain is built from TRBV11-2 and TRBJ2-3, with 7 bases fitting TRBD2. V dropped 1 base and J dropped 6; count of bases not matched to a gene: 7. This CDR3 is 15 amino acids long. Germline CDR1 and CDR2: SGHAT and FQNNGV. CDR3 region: CASSLGVGSGDTQYF. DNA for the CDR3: TGTGCCAGCAGCTTAGGAGTGGGTAGCGGGGATACGCAGTATTTT.

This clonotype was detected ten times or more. For the CDR3, the DNA is TGTGCCAGCAGCCCAGAGTATTTT. This translates into CASSPEYF. This rearrangement joins TRBV7-9 to TRBJ2-3, with D hard to call. V lost 5 bases and J 13 bases, leaving 4 bases between the germline ends. The CDR3 spans 8 residues. Germline V CDR1 and CDR2: SEHNR, FQNEAQ (reference sequence).

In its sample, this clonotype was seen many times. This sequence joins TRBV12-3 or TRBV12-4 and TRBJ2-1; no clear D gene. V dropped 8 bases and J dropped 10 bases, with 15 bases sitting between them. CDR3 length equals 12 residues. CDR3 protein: CASGSGLGEQFF. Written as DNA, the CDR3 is TGTGCCAGCGGTTCGGGCCTGGGGGAGCAGTTCTTC.

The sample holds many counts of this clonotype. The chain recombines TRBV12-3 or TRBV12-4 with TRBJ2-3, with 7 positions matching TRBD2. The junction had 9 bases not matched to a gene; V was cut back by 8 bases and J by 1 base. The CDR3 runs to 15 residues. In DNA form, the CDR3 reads TGTGCCAGCGGGCAGCGGGGTCCGGGCACAGATACGCAGTATTTT. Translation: CASGQRGPGTDTQYF.

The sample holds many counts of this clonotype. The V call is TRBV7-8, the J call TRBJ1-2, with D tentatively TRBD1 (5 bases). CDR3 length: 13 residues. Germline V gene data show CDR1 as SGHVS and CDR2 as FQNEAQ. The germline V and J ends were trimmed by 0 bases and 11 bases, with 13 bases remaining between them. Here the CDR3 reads CASSLAQRGGYTF. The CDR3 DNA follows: TGTGCCAGCAGCTTAGCGCAAAGGGGCGGGTACACCTTC.

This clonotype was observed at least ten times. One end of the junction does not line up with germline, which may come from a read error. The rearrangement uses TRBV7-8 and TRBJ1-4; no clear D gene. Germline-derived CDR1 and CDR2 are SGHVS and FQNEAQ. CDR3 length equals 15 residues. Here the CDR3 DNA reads TGTGCCAGCAGCCTAGCCCCCGATCGGAATGAAAAACTGTTTTTT. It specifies CASSLAPDRNEKLFF.

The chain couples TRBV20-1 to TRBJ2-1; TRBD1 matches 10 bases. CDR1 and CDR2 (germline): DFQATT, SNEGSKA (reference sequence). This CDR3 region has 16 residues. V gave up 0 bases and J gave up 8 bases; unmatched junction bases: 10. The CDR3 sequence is CSARDSGTGVRDEQFF. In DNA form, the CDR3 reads TGCAGTGCTAGAGACTCCGGGACAGGGGTTCGGGATGAGCAGTTCTTC.

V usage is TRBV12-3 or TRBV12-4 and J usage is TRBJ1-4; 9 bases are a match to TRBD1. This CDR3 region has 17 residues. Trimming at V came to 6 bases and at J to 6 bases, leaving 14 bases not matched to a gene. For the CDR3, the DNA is TGTGCCAGCAGCCCGGGACAGGGCCCCCCTGGGTATGAAAAACTGTTTTTT. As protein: CASSPGQGPPGYEKLFF.

Here the CDR3 DNA reads TGCAGTGCTCTCGACAGGGGGTCAAGCTCCTACGAGCAGTACTTC. Encoded protein: CSALDRGSSSYEQYF. The chain recombines TRBV20-1 with TRBJ2-7; 9 bases are a match to TRBD1. V dropped 5 bases and J dropped 0; count of bases not matched to a gene: 8. This CDR3 region has 15 residues. The germline V gene encodes CDR1 DFQATT and CDR2 SNEGSKA (reference sequence).

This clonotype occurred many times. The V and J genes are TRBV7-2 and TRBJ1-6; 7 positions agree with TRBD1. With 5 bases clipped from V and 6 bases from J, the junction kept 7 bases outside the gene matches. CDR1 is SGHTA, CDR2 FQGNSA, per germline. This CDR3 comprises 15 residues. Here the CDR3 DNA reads TGTGCCAGCAGCCTGACAGGGCCTCGTAATTCACCCCTCCACTTT. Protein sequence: CASSLTGPRNSPLHF.

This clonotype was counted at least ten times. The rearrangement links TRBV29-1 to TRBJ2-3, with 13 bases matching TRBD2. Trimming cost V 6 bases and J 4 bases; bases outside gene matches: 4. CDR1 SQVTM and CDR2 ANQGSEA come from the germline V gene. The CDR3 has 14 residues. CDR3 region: CSVRTSGSSDTQYF. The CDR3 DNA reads TGCAGCGTAAGGACTAGCGGGAGCTCAGATACGCAGTATTTT.

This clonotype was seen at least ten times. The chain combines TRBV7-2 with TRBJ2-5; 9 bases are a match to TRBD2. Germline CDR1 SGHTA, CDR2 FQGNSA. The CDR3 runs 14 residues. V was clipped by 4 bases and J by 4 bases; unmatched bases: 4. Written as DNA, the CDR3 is TGTGCCAGCAGCTCCCAGCGGGGGGCAGAGACCCAGTACTTC. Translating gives CASSSQRGAETQYF.

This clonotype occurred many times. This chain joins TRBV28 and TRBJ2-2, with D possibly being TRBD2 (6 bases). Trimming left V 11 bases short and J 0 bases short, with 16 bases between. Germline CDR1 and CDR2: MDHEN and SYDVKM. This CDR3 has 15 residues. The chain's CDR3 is CASRRAPTNTGELFF. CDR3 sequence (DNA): TGTGCCTCCCGGAGGGCACCAACGAACACCGGGGAGCTGTTTTTT.

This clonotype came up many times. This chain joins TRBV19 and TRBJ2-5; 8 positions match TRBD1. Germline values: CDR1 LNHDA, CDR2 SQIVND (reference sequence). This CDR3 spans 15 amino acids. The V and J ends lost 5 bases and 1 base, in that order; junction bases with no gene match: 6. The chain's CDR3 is CASSEDRGFQETQYF. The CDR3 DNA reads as TGTGCCAGTAGTGAAGACAGGGGATTCCAAGAGACCCAGTACTTC.